The subject of this entry is one T cell receptor beta chain. Its antigen remains unknown. Three pembrolizumab responders had their TCRs sequenced. This sample is part of a study of PD-1 blockade in mismatch repair-deficient tumors. Study-level points and caveats: Rapid post-treatment expansion, then contraction, generally preceding radiologic response, marked tumor-resident clones.

TCRdb's table, derived via immunoSEQ multiplex PCR, lists solely in-frame clones and lacks some. This table has tens of thousands of clones, 70% to 85% appearing once. The starting material was PBMCs, obtained before pembrolizumab treatment. The sequence derives from an adult with mismatch repair-deficient cancer.

CDR3: CASSLSRSGELFF. The CDR3 DNA reads TGTGCCAGCAGCTTATCCCGGAGCGGGGAGCTGTTTTTT. The chain is built from TRBV7-2 and TRBJ2-2; D is unresolved. The germline V and J ends were trimmed by 2 bases and 7 bases, with 8 bases remaining between them. Germline V gene lookup returns CDR1 SGHTA and CDR2 FQGNSA. The CDR3 totals 13 residues.